A single sample is the source of the 5 T cell receptor beta chains below, sequenced in a study of T-cell memory formation after mild COVID-19. In TCRdb, the 5' RACE reads were re-called with MiXCR into one record per CDR3 protein. The sample consists of some 350,000 distinct CDR3 sequences, roughly 13% of them appearing once. Sequenced sample: PBMCs or a T cell subset sorted from them (not recorded which). These receptors all come from a man aged 18 to 30 who had mild COVID-19 (a few samples of this study predate the infection). Cell type and time point are not known.

The chain recombines TRBV9 with TRBJ2-4, with a weak D call TRBD2 (5 bases). Germline CDR1 SGDLS, CDR2 YYNGEE. This CDR3 region has 13 residues. V dropped 2 bases and J dropped 10 bases, with 13 bases sitting between them. The DNA for the CDR3 is TGTGCCAGCAGCGTCGGAGGATCAACGATTCAGTACTTC. It is translated as CASSVGGSTIQYF.

V gene TRBV2 combines with J gene TRBJ2-1; the D is unclear. Germline lookup yields CDR1 SNHLY and CDR2 FYNNEI. CDR3 size: 12 residues. Trimming cost V 4 bases and J 7 bases, with 8 bases left between them. In DNA, the CDR3 is TGTGCCAGCAGTGGCCTGATGAATGAGCAGTTCTTC. It is translated as CASSGLMNEQFF.

This clonotype was seen ten or more times. The chain joins TRBV4-2 to TRBJ2-7; the D is unclear. Trimming removed 7 bases from V and 4 bases from J, with 17 bases in between. In germline, CDR1 is LGHNA, CDR2 YNFKEQ. This CDR3 is built from 14 residues. The CDR3 DNA is TGTGCCAGCAACTCGGGTCCCCTAGTTTACGAGCAGTACTTC. It specifies CASNSGPLVYEQYF.

This clonotype was seen a handful of times. The CDR3 nucleotides read TGTGCCTGCGACCCTCAGACCGGGGAGCTGTTTTTT. Protein product: CACDPQTGELFF. V usage is TRBV7-9 and J usage is TRBJ2-2, with no clear D. CDR3 size: 12 residues. The ends were cut back, 11 bases at V and 5 bases at J, with 12 bases in the middle. The germline CDR1 and CDR2 sequences are SEHNR and FQNEAQ (reference sequence).

This clonotype was seen a few times. The chain carries TRBV27 and TRBJ2-7; D is unclear. V dropped 6 bases and J dropped 0 bases, with 12 bases sitting between them. Looked up from germline, CDR1 is MNHEY and CDR2 is SMNVEV (reference sequence). The CDR3 contains 14 residues. The CDR3 DNA sequence: TGTGCCAGCAGCCCTAAGCTAACCTCCTACGAGCAGTACTTC. Protein: CASSPKLTSYEQYF.